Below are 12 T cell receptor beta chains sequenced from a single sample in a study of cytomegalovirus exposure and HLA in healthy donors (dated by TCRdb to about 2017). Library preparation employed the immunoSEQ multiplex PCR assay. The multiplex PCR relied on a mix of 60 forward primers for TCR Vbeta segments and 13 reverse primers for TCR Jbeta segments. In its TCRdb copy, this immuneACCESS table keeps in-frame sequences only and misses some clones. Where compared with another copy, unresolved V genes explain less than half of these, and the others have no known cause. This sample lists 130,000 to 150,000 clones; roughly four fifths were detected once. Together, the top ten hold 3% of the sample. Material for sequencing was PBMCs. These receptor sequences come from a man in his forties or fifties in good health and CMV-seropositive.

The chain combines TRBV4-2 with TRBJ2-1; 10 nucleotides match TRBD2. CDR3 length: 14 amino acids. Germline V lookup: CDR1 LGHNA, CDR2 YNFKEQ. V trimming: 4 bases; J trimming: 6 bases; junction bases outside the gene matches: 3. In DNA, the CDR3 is TGTGCCAGCAGCCCTAGCGGGAGAGGCAATGAGCAGTTCTTC. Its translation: CASSPSGRGNEQFF.

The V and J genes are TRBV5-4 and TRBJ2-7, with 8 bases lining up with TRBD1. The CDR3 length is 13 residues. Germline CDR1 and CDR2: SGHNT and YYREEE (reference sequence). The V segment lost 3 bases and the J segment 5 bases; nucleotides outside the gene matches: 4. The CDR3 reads CASSWTGKDEQYF. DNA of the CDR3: TGTGCCAGCAGCTGGACAGGGAAGGACGAGCAGTACTTC.

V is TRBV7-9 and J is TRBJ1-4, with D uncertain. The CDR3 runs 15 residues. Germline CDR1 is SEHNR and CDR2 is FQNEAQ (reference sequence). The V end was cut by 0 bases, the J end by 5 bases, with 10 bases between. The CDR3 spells CASSLASTSNEKLFF. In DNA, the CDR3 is TGTGCCAGCAGCTTAGCGAGTACTTCCAATGAAAAACTGTTTTTT.

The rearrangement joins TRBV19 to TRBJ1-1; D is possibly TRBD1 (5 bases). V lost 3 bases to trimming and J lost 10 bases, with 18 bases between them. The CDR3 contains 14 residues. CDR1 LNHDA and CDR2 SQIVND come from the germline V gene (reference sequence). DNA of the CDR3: TGTGCCAGTAGTATTTTCCCGGGGGAGAGGGGAGCTTTCTTT. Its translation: CASSIFPGERGAFF.

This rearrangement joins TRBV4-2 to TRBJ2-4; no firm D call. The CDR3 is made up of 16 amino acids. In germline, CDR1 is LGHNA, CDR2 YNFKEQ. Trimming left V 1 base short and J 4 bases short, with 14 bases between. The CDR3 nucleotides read TGTGCCAGCAGCCAAGGGCTCTCCATCGAAAAAAACATTCAGTACTTC. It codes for CASSQGLSIEKNIQYF.

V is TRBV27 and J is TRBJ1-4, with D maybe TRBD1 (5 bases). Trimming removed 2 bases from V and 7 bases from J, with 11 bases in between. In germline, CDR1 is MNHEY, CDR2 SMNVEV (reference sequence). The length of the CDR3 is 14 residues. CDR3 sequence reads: CASSLGGVVEKLFF. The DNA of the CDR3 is TGTGCCAGCAGTTTAGGAGGGGTGGTTGAAAAACTGTTTTTT.

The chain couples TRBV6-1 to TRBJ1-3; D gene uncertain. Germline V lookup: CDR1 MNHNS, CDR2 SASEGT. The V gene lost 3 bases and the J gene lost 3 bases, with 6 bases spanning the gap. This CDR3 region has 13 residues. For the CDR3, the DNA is TGTGCCAGCAGTGATCGGGTTGGAAACACCATATATTTT. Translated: CASSDRVGNTIYF.

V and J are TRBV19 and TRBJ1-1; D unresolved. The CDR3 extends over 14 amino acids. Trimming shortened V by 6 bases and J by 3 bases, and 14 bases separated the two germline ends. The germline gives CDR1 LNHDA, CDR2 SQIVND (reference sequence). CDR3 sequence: CASSLIGWDTEAFF. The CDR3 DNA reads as TGTGCCAGTAGCCTCATCGGGTGGGACACTGAAGCTTTCTTT.

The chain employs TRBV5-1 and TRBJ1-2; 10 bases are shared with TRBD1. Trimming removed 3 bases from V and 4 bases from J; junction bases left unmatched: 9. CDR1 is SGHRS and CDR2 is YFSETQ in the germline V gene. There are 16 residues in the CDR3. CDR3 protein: CASSSGQTGGGYGYTF. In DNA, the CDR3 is TGCGCCAGCAGCTCAGGCCAGACAGGGGGCGGCTATGGCTACACCTTC.

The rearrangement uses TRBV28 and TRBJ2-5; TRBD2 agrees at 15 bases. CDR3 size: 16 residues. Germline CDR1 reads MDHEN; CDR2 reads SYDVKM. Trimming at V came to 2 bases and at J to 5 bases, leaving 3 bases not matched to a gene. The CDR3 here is CASSLGTSGRRETQYF. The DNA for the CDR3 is TGTGCCAGCAGTTTAGGGACTAGCGGGAGGAGGGAGACCCAGTACTTC.

CDR3 bases: TGTGCCAGTAGTTTGTATCGGACAGGGTGGGCCGGGGAGCTGTTTTTT. Protein: CASSLYRTGWAGELFF. The J gene is TRBJ2-2, the V gene TRBV19; TRBD1 matches 8 bases. Germline values: CDR1 LNHDA, CDR2 SQIVND (reference sequence). There are 16 residues in the CDR3. Trimming at V came to 5 bases and at J to 6 bases, leaving 11 bases not matched to a gene.

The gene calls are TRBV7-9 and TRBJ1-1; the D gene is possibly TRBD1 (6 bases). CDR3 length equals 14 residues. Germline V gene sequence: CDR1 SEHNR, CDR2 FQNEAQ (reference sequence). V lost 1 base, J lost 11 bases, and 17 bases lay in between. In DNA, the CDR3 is TGTGCCAGCAGCTTAGTAGGGACACCTAACCGGGCTTTCTTT. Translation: CASSLVGTPNRAFF.